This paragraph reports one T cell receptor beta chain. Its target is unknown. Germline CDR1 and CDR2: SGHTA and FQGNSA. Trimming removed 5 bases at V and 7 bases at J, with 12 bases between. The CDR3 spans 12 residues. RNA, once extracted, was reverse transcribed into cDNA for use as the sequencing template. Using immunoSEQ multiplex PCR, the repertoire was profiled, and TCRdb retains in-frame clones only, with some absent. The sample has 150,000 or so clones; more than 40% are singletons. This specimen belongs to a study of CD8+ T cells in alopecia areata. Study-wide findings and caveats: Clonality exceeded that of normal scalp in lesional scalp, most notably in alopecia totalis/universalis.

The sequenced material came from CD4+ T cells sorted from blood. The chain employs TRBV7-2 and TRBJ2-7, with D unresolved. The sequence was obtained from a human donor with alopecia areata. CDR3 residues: CASSPTYGEQYF. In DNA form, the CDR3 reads TGTGCCAGCAGCCCAACGTATGGGGAGCAGTACTTC.